Each of the 13 T cell receptor beta chains below was sequenced from the same sample in a study of cytomegalovirus exposure and HLA in healthy donors (dated by TCRdb to about 2017). Receptor amplification or capture employed the immunoSEQ multiplex PCR assay. The multiplex PCR relied on a mix of 60 forward primers for TCR Vbeta segments and 13 reverse primers for TCR Jbeta segments. The source is immuneACCESS, and TCRdb retained only in-frame sequences with V and J called. Part of the clones is not carried over; for the studies checked, unresolved V genes explain less than half of this, and the remainder is unexplained. This sample comprises 150,000 to 200,000 clones, around 82% of them detected only once. The ten largest clones add up to about 0.39% of the sample. Sequencing was carried out using PBMCs. The source of these receptors is a boy aged 2 to 10 in good health and CMV-seronegative.

The chain has TRBV27 and TRBJ2-7; D unclear. The germline CDR1 and CDR2 sequences are MNHEY and SMNVEV (reference sequence). V was pared by 4 bases and J by 1 base, with 8 bases between. The CDR3 runs 13 residues. CDR3 in DNA: TGTGCCAGCAGTTGGCTCTGGTCCTACGAGCAGTACTTC. Its translation: CASSWLWSYEQYF.

The chain joins TRBV5-1 to TRBJ1-1; D uncertain. The CDR3 length is 13 residues. CDR1 and CDR2 (germline): SGHRS, YFSETQ. Trimming left V 6 bases short and J 5 bases short, with 14 bases between. The CDR3 region is CASTPGRGTEAFF. CDR3 DNA: TGCGCCAGCACACCGGGTAGAGGTACTGAAGCTTTCTTT.

The gene calls are TRBV4-2 and TRBJ2-2; D is possibly TRBD2 (5 bases). Trimming took 5 bases from V and 0 from J, leaving 13 bases between them. The germline V gene has CDR1 LGHNA and CDR2 YNFKEQ. The CDR3 extends over 16 amino acids. The CDR3 spells CASSKKRVTNTGELFF. The CDR3 DNA reads as TGTGCCAGCAGCAAAAAGAGGGTGACGAACACCGGGGAGCTGTTTTTT.

The chain employs TRBV11-2 and TRBJ2-7, with TRBD1 matching over 7 bases. After removal of 1 base from V and 5 bases from J, the junction contained 8 bases not matched to a gene. The CDR3 spans 15 residues. Looked up from germline, CDR1 is SGHAT and CDR2 is FQNNGV. CDR3 coding DNA: TGTGCCAGCAGCTTAGTATGGGGTACAGGGGACGAGCAGTACTTC. Encoded protein: CASSLVWGTGDEQYF.

This clone was counted between two and nine times. The chain links TRBV6-1 to TRBJ2-2, with 8 positions matching TRBD2. The CDR3 runs 16 residues. Losses at the gene ends were 3 bases for V and 4 bases for J; bases not matched to a gene: 7. The germline V gene encodes CDR1 MNHNS and CDR2 SASEGT. The CDR3 loop reads CASSERGAPGTGELFF. The DNA for the CDR3 is TGTGCCAGCAGTGAGCGGGGGGCGCCTGGCACCGGGGAGCTGTTTTTT.

This clone appeared a single time. V gene TRBV28 combines with J gene TRBJ1-4, with D possibly being TRBD1 (5 bases). CDR1 is MDHEN and CDR2 is SYDVKM in the germline V gene. The CDR3 totals 14 residues. The V end lost 3 bases, the J end lost 5 bases, and 10 bases lay between the germline ends. The CDR3 sequence: CASSLYDRNEKLFF. The CDR3, as DNA: TGTGCCAGCAGTTTGTATGACAGAAATGAAAAACTGTTTTTT. Full variable domain (missing parts from reference TRBV28 and TRBJ1-4): DVKVTQSSRYLVKRTGEKVFLECVQDMDHENMFWYRQDPGLGLRLIYFSYDVKMKEKGDIPEGYSVSREKKERFSLILESASTNQTSMYLCASSLYDRNEKLFFGSGTQLSVL.

This chain links TRBV19 with TRBJ2-7; TRBD2 matches at 14 bases. Germline CDR1 and CDR2: LNHDA and SQIVND (reference sequence). CDR3 length: 17 residues. The trim removed 6 bases at V and 0 bases at J, leaving 7 bases unmatched. The CDR3 sequence is CASSQGLAGVSSYEQYF. In nucleotides, the CDR3 is TGTGCCAGTAGCCAGGGACTAGCGGGAGTCTCCTCCTACGAGCAGTACTTC.

This chain connects TRBV30 to TRBJ2-5, with a tentative D call TRBD1 (6 bases). TRBJ2-7 explains the end of the DNA better; the J call may be wrong. Germline V gene sequence: CDR1 GTSNPN, CDR2 SVGIG (reference sequence). The CDR3 is 15 residues long. The CDR3 loop is CAWDGSDRASYEQYF. The CDR3 DNA follows: TGTGCCTGGGACGGATCGGACAGAGCCTCCTACGAGCAGTACTTC.

Note on this clone: One end of the junction is discordant with germline, which a read error may explain. The V call is TRBV7-7, the J call TRBJ2-1, with a possible D match to TRBD2 (5 bases). Germline values: CDR1 SSHAT, CDR2 FNYEAQ (reference sequence). The CDR3 has 13 residues. The CDR3, as DNA: TGTGCTAGCAGCTTAGCGAGAGACAATGAGCAGTTCTTC. Protein: CASSLARDNEQFF.

This clone was counted only a few times. V is TRBV2 and J is TRBJ2-7, with 7 bases that match TRBD2. V trimming: 11 bases; J trimming: 3 bases; junction bases outside the gene matches: 10. The CDR3 runs 13 residues. CDR1 and CDR2 from the germline V gene are SNHLY and FYNNEI. The CDR3 loop reads CASEGGSSYEQYF. CDR3 in DNA: TGTGCCTCCGAGGGCGGGAGTAGCTACGAGCAGTACTTC.

This chain links TRBV7-9 with TRBJ1-1; D gene ambiguous. V gave up 1 base and J gave up 0 bases, with 6 bases separating them. The length of the CDR3 is 14 residues. Germline loops: CDR1 SEHNR, CDR2 FQNEAQ (reference sequence). CDR3 nucleotide sequence: TGTGCCAGCAGCTTAGACAGAATGAACACTGAAGCTTTCTTT. This codes for CASSLDRMNTEAFF.

This clone showed up just a few times. The chain is built from TRBV6-5 and TRBJ1-4; 11 nucleotides line up with TRBD1. The trim removed 6 bases at V and 6 bases at J, leaving 3 bases unmatched. Germline CDR1 is MNHEY and CDR2 is SVGAGI. The CDR3 runs to 14 residues. CDR3: CASSGQGADEKLFF. The DNA of the CDR3 is TGTGCCAGCAGCGGACAGGGGGCTGATGAAAAACTGTTTTTT.

V gene TRBV9 combines with J gene TRBJ1-1; the match to TRBD1 covers 8 bases. The V gene end was trimmed by 0 bases and the J gene end by 4 bases; junction bases not matched to a gene: 5. Germline CDR1 is SGDLS and CDR2 is YYNGEE. This CDR3 is built from 15 residues. CDR3 loop: CASSVGTGSITEAFF. The CDR3 coding sequence is TGTGCCAGCAGCGTAGGGACAGGGTCCATCACTGAAGCTTTCTTT.